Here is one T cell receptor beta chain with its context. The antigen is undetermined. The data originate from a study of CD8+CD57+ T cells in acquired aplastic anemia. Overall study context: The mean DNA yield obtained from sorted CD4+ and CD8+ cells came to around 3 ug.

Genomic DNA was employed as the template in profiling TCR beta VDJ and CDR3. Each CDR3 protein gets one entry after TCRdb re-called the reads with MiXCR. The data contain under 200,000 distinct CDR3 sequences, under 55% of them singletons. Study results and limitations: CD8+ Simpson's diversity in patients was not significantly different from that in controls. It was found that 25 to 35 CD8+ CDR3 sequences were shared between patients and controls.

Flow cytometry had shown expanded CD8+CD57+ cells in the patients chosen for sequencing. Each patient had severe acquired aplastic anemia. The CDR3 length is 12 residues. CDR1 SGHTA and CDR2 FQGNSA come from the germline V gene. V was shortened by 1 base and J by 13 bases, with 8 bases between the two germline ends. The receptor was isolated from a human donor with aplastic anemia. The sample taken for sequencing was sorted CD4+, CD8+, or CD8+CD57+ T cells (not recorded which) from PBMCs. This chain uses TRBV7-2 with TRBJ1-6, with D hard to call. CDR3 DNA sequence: TGTGCCAGCAGCTTAGGTACGGTCCCCCTCCACTTT. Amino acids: CASSLGTVPLHF.